This T cell receptor (beta chain) was profiled in a study of shared clonotypes between healthy human individuals. The junction had 16 bases not matched to a gene; V was cut back by 3 bases and J by 7 bases. This CDR3 comprises 18 residues. Germline CDR1 reads LGHNA; CDR2 reads YNFKEQ. Several immunoSEQ 96-well plates shared each subset's DNA, each plate a replicate. Clones were read by immunoSEQ multiplex PCR, and TCRdb kept only the in-frame ones, dropping some. This sample has 650,000 to 700,000 clones; 90% occur once, and the top ten carry 34%. This clonotype was sampled from a man younger than 35 in good health. Some clones in this sample may be carry-over from other donors' samples. Input material: memory CD8+ T cells from PBMCs. As for subset: CD45RO+ cells pooled with CCR7-negative TemRA cells. The V call is TRBV4-2, the J call TRBJ2-3, with 10 bases fitting TRBD2. The CDR3 coding sequence is TGTGCCAGCAGCCATGCTCTAAGAGCGGGAGGGACTGGTCATACGCAGTATTTT. This sequence encodes CASSHALRAGGTGHTQYF.